This TCR beta chain originates from a study of cytomegalovirus exposure and HLA in healthy donors. 60 Vbeta and 13 Jbeta primers were used in PCR. Measured with immunoSEQ multiplex PCR; TCRdb has only the in-frame clones, and not every one. This table has about 94,000 clones, approximately 66% appearing once. Sequencing was done on a sample of PBMCs. This receptor was taken from a man younger than 45 in good health and CMV-seronegative.

CDR3 residues: CASSLEWGGYGYTF. CDR3 nucleotides: TGCGCCAGCAGCTTGGAGTGGGGGGGCTATGGCTACACCTTC. J is TRBJ1-2 and V is TRBV5-1, with D possibly matching TRBD1 (5 bases). The CDR3 runs to 14 residues. Per germline, CDR1 SGHRS and CDR2 YFSETQ. V lost 0 bases, J lost 4 bases, and 10 bases lay in between.